This paragraph covers one T cell receptor (beta chain) sequence. The antigen remains unidentified. These data come from a study of T cells after yellow fever vaccination. Study in general: Some fractions had low cell numbers, and these were prepared with SMART-Seq v4 Ultra Low Input. Findings and limits, study-wide: Weaker overall was a secondary response that nonetheless peaked faster, on day 5 versus 15. Clonotypes shared by both compartments, CD4 and CD8, made up a small share. Subsequent to the booster, the majority of primary-vaccination clones reappeared (under 98% CD4, more than 70% CD8).

Trimming pared 3 bases from V and 7 bases from J, leaving 12 bases between. Germline V lookup: CDR1 DFQATT, CDR2 SNEGSKA (reference sequence). The CDR3 has 13 residues. TCRdb recomputed calls from the 5' RACE reads with MiXCR, one row per CDR3 protein. The sample yields a few hundred thousand distinct CDR3 sequences, approximately 12% seen once. The TCR was taken from a man between 18 and 29 years old who received the YFV17D yellow fever vaccine. The specimen comprised CD4+ T cells sorted from PBMCs, sampled 15 days after the yellow fever booster vaccination. The J gene is TRBJ2-2, the V gene TRBV20-1, with D unclear. CDR3 loop: CSASPLVGGELFF. CDR3 DNA: TGCAGTGCTAGTCCCCTAGTCGGCGGGGAGCTGTTTTTT.